The 8 T cell receptor beta chains listed next were all sequenced from one sample in a study of CD8+CD57+ T cells in acquired aplastic anemia. TCR beta VDJ and CDR3 profiles were obtained from a genomic DNA template. TCRdb re-derived calls from the reads in MiXCR, one entry per CDR3 protein. The table shows 450,000 to 600,000 distinct CDR3 sequences, with more than 25% occurring only once. Patients picked for sequencing had shown CD8+CD57+ cell expansion detected by flow cytometry. The specimen was sorted CD4+, CD8+, or CD8+CD57+ T cells (not recorded which) from PBMCs. These receptor sequences come from a human donor with aplastic anemia.

This clonotype was picked up many times. This sequence joins TRBV2 and TRBJ2-3; either TRBD1 or TRBD2 may supply D (6 bases each). Trimming removed 7 bases at V and 0 bases at J, with 14 bases between. Germline V gene sequence: CDR1 SNHLY, CDR2 FYNNEI. The CDR3 is made up of 15 amino acids. The CDR3 sequence: CASTGTGASTDTQYF. Here the CDR3 DNA reads TGTGCCAGCACAGGGACGGGGGCAAGCACAGATACGCAGTATTTT.

At least ten counts were recorded for this clonotype. V gene TRBV12-3 or TRBV12-4 combines with J gene TRBJ1-2; 7 nucleotides align to TRBD1. The CDR3 extends over 14 amino acids. V was pared by 4 bases and J by 2 bases, with 4 bases of the junction left unmatched. CDR3 coding DNA: TGTGCCAGCAGTTCGAGGACAGGCAACTATGGCTACACCTTC. Amino acid sequence: CASSSRTGNYGYTF.

The chain combines TRBV19 with TRBJ2-1; 10 bases are a match to TRBD2. The CDR3 totals 15 residues. Germline V gives CDR1 LNHDA, CDR2 SQIVND (reference sequence). V trimming: 6 bases; J trimming: 7 bases; junction bases outside the gene matches: 9. The CDR3 sequence: CASRLAGTAGNEQFF. CDR3 bases: TGTGCCAGTAGACTAGCGGGGACTGCCGGGAATGAGCAGTTCTTC.

V gene TRBV5-1 combines with J gene TRBJ2-5, with a possible D match to TRBD1 (6 bases). Germline CDR1 is SGHRS and CDR2 is YFSETQ. This CDR3 contains 13 residues. V lost 4 bases, J lost 3 bases, and 10 bases lay in between. The CDR3 region has the DNA TGCGCCAGCAGCCAGGGACAAAAAGAGACCCAGTACTTC. Translating it yields CASSQGQKETQYF.

The V and J genes are TRBV30 and TRBJ1-1; no clear D. CDR3 length equals 14 residues. The germline gives CDR1 GTSNPN, CDR2 SVGIG (reference sequence). V was shortened by 2 bases and J by 3 bases, with 13 bases between the two germline ends. The CDR3 sequence: CAWSNPPADTEAFF. The CDR3 DNA reads as TGTGCCTGGAGTAACCCTCCCGCGGACACTGAAGCTTTCTTT.

This rearrangement joins TRBV6-1 to TRBJ1-1, with D unclear. CDR1 is MNHNS and CDR2 is SASEGT in the germline V gene. The CDR3 runs 14 residues. V lost 2 bases to trimming and J lost 6 bases, with 13 bases between them. The CDR3 reads CASSESTGPAEAFF. The CDR3, as DNA: TGTGCCAGCAGTGAATCTACCGGTCCCGCTGAAGCTTTCTTT.

This clonotype was recorded at least ten times. The chain employs TRBV7-9 and TRBJ2-5; 10 positions match TRBD2. CDR1 and CDR2 from the germline V gene are SEHNR and FQNEAQ (reference sequence). CDR3 length equals 14 residues. V lost 8 bases, J lost 0 bases, and 3 bases stayed unmatched. The CDR3 reads CASGLAVYQETQYF. CDR3 nucleotide sequence: TGTGCCAGCGGACTAGCGGTGTACCAAGAGACCCAGTACTTC.

This clonotype came up many times. The chain uses TRBV2 and TRBJ2-1; 9 bases line up with TRBD1. The CDR3 is made up of 13 amino acids. Germline CDR1 reads SNHLY; CDR2 reads FYNNEI. V shed 7 bases, J shed 8 bases, and the junction held 6 bases outside the gene matches. The CDR3 region is CASTQGARDEQFF. The CDR3 coding sequence is TGTGCCAGCACACAGGGGGCTCGCGATGAGCAGTTCTTC.